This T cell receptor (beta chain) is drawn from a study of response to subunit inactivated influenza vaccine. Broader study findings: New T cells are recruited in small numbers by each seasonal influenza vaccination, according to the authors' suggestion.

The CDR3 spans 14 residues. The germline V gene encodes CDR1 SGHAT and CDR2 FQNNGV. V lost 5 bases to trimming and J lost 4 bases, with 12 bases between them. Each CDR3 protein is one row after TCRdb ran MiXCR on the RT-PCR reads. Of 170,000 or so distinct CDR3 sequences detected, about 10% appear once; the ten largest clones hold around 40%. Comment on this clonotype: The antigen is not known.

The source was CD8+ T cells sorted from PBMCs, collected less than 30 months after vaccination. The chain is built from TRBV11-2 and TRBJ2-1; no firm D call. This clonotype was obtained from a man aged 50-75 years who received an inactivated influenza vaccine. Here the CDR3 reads CASSREADYNEQFF. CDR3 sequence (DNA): TGTGCCAGCAGCAGAGAGGCTGATTACAATGAGCAGTTCTTC.